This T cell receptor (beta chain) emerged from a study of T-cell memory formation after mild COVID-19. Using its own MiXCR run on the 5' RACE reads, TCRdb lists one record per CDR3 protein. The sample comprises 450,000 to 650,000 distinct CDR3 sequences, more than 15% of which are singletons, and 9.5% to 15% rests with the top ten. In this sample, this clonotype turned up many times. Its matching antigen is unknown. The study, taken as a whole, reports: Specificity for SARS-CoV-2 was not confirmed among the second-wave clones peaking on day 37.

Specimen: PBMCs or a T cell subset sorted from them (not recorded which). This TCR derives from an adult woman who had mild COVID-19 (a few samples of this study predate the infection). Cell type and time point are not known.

The chain's CDR3 is CASSQQTANTEAFF. The DNA for the CDR3 is TGCGCCAGCAGCCAACAAACAGCGAACACTGAAGCTTTCTTT. The chain links TRBV5-1 to TRBJ1-1; D not resolved. CDR1 SGHRS and CDR2 YFSETQ come from the germline V gene. This CDR3 spans 14 amino acids. Trimming removed 4 bases from V and 1 base from J, with 11 bases in between.